This T cell receptor (beta chain) was identified during a study of T cells in Graves' hyperthyroidism and ophthalmopathy. From RNA transcripts, TCR beta CDR3 regions were amplified. HTBI primers were employed in a first-round RT-PCR of the TCR CDR3. Each CDR3 protein is one row after TCRdb ran MiXCR on the multiplex PCR reads. The table records approximately 410,000 distinct CDR3 sequences, around 15% of them present only once. The CDR3 totals 18 residues. In germline, CDR1 is MNHEY, CDR2 SVGAGI. The V and J ends lost 7 bases and 0 bases, in that order; junction bases with no gene match: 15. Ophthalmopathy patients all had a Clinical Activity Score of at least 3, a NOSPECS grade of at least 4 and disease under 3 months old. It was uncontrolled infection, other autoimmune disease, pregnancy or lactation that excluded patients.

The receptor comes from a man aged 18 to 29 with Graves' ophthalmopathy. This chain uses TRBV6-5 with TRBJ2-1; 7 bases match TRBD1. The sequencing sample was made of blood. The DNA for the CDR3 is TGTGCCAGCATGGGGACAGAGTTTTTAACGAGCTCCTACAATGAGCAGTTCTTC. Protein: CASMGTEFLTSSYNEQFF.